The rows below give T cell receptor beta chains drawn from one sample of a study of T cell responses to AZD1222 COVID-19 vaccine. Data came from immunoSEQ multiplex PCR; TCRdb stores just in-frame clones and leaves some out. This table has over 120,000 clones, roughly nine tenths appearing once. Sequences were derived from peripheral blood, sampled 28 days after the second AZD1222 dose. The origin of the receptors is an adult who received the AZD1222 COVID-19 vaccine. Each CDR3 is given with its conserved first and last residue. The order of the fields is J gene, D gene, V gene, clone size, CDR3 length, CDR3 protein, CDR3 DNA. The D gene is left open where the match is weak. A row's size may be missing; if present it is once, few, many or a size class.

j_call: TRBJ1-2; d_call: NA; v_call: TRBV28; clone_size: NA; cdr3_length: 15; cdr3_aa: CASSFPLEFDYGYTF; cdr3_nt: TGTGCCAGCAGTTTCCCTCTGGAGTTCGACTATGGCTACACCTTC
j_call: TRBJ2-7; d_call: TRBD1; v_call: TRBV7-9; clone_size: NA; cdr3_length: 16; cdr3_aa: CASRMDGRTGVYEQYF; cdr3_nt: TGTGCCAGCAGGATGGACGGGAGGACAGGGGTGTACGAGCAGTACTTC
j_call: TRBJ1-2; d_call: NA; v_call: TRBV6-2/TRBV6-3; clone_size: NA; cdr3_length: 14; cdr3_aa: CASSQLQGIYGYTF; cdr3_nt: TGTGCCAGCAGTCAACTGCAGGGCATCTATGGCTACACCTTC
j_call: TRBJ1-1; d_call: TRBD1; v_call: TRBV6-2/TRBV6-3; clone_size: NA; cdr3_length: 13; cdr3_aa: CASSVGGVTEAFF; cdr3_nt: TGTGCCAGCAGTGTAGGGGGCGTCACTGAAGCTTTCTTT
j_call: TRBJ1-6; d_call: NA; v_call: TRBV5-4; clone_size: once; cdr3_length: 14; cdr3_aa: CASSPYGGLPPLHF; cdr3_nt: TGTGCCAGCAGCCCTTATGGAGGGCTTCCACCCCTCCACTTT
j_call: TRBJ2-7; d_call: TRBD2; v_call: TRBV2; clone_size: NA; cdr3_length: 14; cdr3_aa: CASRGLAGRNEQYF; cdr3_nt: TGTGCCAGCAGGGGACTAGCGGGCCGAAACGAGCAGTACTTC
j_call: TRBJ2-7; d_call: NA; v_call: TRBV5-1; clone_size: NA; cdr3_length: 12; cdr3_aa: CASSRDRYEQYF; cdr3_nt: TGCGCCAGCAGCCGCGACAGATACGAGCAGTACTTC
j_call: TRBJ2-7; d_call: NA; v_call: TRBV25-1; clone_size: once; cdr3_length: 14; cdr3_aa: CASSGYLGAYEQYF; cdr3_nt: TGTGCCAGCAGTGGATACCTCGGGGCGTACGAGCAGTACTTC
j_call: TRBJ1-1; d_call: NA; v_call: TRBV19; clone_size: NA; cdr3_length: 14; cdr3_aa: CASSFVFRDTEAFF; cdr3_nt: TGTGCCAGTAGTTTCGTATTCCGGGACACTGAAGCTTTCTTT
j_call: TRBJ2-7; d_call: NA; v_call: TRBV7-9; clone_size: NA; cdr3_length: 12; cdr3_aa: CAAQVGPYEQYF; cdr3_nt: TGTGCCGCTCAGGTAGGACCTTACGAGCAGTACTTC
j_call: TRBJ1-1; d_call: NA; v_call: TRBV27; clone_size: NA; cdr3_length: 15; cdr3_aa: CASGGLSSLNTEAFF; cdr3_nt: TGTGCCAGCGGAGGGTTAAGCAGCCTGAACACTGAAGCTTTCTTT
j_call: TRBJ2-6; d_call: TRBD2; v_call: TRBV7-8; clone_size: few; cdr3_length: 17; cdr3_aa: CASSPPGGGTGANVLTF; cdr3_nt: TGTGCCAGCAGCCCACCCGGGGGAGGGACTGGGGCCAACGTCCTGACTTTC
j_call: TRBJ2-7; d_call: NA; v_call: TRBV28; clone_size: NA; cdr3_length: 10; cdr3_aa: CASSRTSEYF; cdr3_nt: TGTGCCAGCAGCCGGACGTCGGAGTACTTC
j_call: TRBJ1-2; d_call: NA; v_call: TRBV6-5; clone_size: NA; cdr3_length: 15; cdr3_aa: CASRTPGGADYGYTF; cdr3_nt: TGTGCCAGCAGGACCCCGGGGGGCGCTGACTATGGCTACACCTTC
j_call: TRBJ2-2; d_call: TRBD1; v_call: TRBV5-1; clone_size: NA; cdr3_length: 16; cdr3_aa: CASSSLTGRATGELFF; cdr3_nt: TGCGCCAGCAGCTCCCTGACAGGGCGGGCGACCGGGGAGCTGTTTTTT